This paragraph covers one T cell receptor (beta chain) sequence. Its specificity is not known. TCR beta CDR3 regions were amplified from RNA transcripts. The primer set for the first-round RT-PCR of the TCR CDR3 was HTBI. TCRdb ran MiXCR on the multiplex PCR reads and lists one entry per CDR3 protein. Of 600,000 to 700,000 distinct CDR3 sequences listed, roughly 15% are singletons. This sample was taken from a study of T cells in Graves' hyperthyroidism and ophthalmopathy. PBMCs were obtained from approximately 10 ml fresh peripheral blood. Germline lookup yields CDR1 MNHEY and CDR2 SVGEGT. Trimming took 5 bases from V and 6 from J, leaving 20 bases between them. The CDR3 is made up of 15 amino acids. Points from the study as a whole: Peripheral blood also featured most of the thyroid clonotypes expanded above 0.001.

This clonotype was obtained from a woman between 40 and 50 years old with Graves' ophthalmopathy. V and J are TRBV6-2 or TRBV6-3 and TRBJ2-7; D not resolved. Sequenced: blood. CDR3 residues: CASSTPPTGLGEQYF. The DNA of the CDR3 is TGTGCCAGCAGTACTCCTCCGACCGGCTTAGGCGAGCAGTACTTC.